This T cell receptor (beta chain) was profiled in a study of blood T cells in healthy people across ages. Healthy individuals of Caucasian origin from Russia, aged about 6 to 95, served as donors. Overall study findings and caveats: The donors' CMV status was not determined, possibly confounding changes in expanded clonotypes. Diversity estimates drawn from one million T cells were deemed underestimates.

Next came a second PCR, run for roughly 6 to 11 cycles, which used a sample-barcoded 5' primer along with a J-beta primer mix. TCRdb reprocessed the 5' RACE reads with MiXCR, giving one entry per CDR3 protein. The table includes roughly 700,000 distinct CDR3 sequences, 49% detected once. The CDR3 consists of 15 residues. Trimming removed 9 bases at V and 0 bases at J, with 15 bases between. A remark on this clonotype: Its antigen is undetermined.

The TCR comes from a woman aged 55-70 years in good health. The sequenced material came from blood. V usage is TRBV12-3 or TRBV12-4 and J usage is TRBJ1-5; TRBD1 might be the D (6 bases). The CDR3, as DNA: TGTGCCAGTCTAGGACAGAGTCATAGCAATCAGCCCCAGCATTTT. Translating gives CASLGQSHSNQPQHF.